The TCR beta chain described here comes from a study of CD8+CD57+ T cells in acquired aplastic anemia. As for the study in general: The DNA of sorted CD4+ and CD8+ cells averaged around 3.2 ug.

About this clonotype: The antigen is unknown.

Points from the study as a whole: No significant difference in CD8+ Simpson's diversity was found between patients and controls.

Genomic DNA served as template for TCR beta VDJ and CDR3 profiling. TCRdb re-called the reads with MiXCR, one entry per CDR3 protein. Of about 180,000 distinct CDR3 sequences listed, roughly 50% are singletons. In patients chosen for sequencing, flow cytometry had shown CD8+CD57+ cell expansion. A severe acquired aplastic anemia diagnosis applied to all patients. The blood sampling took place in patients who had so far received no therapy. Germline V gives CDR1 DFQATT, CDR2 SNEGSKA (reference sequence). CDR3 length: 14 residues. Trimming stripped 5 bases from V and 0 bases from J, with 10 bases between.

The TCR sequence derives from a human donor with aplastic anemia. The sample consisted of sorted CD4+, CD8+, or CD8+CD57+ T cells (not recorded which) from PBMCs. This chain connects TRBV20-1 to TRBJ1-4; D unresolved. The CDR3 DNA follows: TGCAGTGCTCTACCGTCAGCAACTAATGAAAAACTGTTTTTT. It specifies CSALPSATNEKLFF.